The rows below give T cell receptor beta chains drawn from one sample of a study of TIL therapy for anti-PD-1-resistant metastatic lung cancer. Clones were sequenced by immunoSEQ multiplex PCR, and TCRdb holds only the in-frame ones, with some missing. The sample shows 40,000 to 55,000 clones, 79% of them seen only once. The sequencing here drew on blood, taken at baseline. The receptors stem from a woman between 30 and 80 years old with non-small cell lung cancer. Both conserved end residues are part of each CDR3. A D gene is named only where the DNA matches it firmly. Expanded clones get a size class; other rows say once, few or many, or leave the size out.

size: .; V: TRBV20-1; J: TRBJ2-2; D: .; DNA: TGCAGTGCTAGTTCTGGGGAGCTGTTTTTT; CDR3: CSASSGELFF
size: .; V: TRBV10-2; J: TRBJ2-2; D: TRBD2; DNA: TGCGCCGGACTAGCGGGTAACACCGGGGAGCTGTTTTTT; CDR3: CAGLAGNTGELFF
size: .; V: TRBV10-1; J: TRBJ2-1; D: TRBD1; DNA: TGCGCCAGCAGCGACGACCTTACAGGGGAGAAGCAGTTCTTC; CDR3: CASSDDLTGEKQFF
size: few; V: TRBV5-1; J: TRBJ1-5; D: TRBD1; DNA: TGCGCCAGCAGCCCGGGACAGGGGAATCAGCCCCAGCATTTT; CDR3: CASSPGQGNQPQHF
size: .; V: TRBV6-5; J: TRBJ1-1; D: .; DNA: TGTGCCAGCAGTAGGGAGGAATTTGGTAACACTGAAGCTTTCTTT; CDR3: CASSREEFGNTEAFF
size: .; V: TRBV27; J: TRBJ2-1; D: .; DNA: TGTGCCAGCAGTCCCGACCCGAGGTTTGGGTGGGATGAGCAGTTCTTC; CDR3: CASSPDPRFGWDEQFF
size: few; V: TRBV2; J: TRBJ1-1; D: .; DNA: TGTGCCAGCAGTGATCCAGTAGAAAACACTGAAGCTTTCTTT; CDR3: CASSDPVENTEAFF
size: .; V: TRBV15; J: TRBJ2-1; D: .; DNA: TGTGCCACCAGCAGAGATAGGAACGGGAGAAATGAGCAGTTCTTC; CDR3: CATSRDRNGRNEQFF
size: .; V: TRBV29-1; J: TRBJ1-2; D: TRBD1; DNA: TGCAGCGTTGAAGGACAGGGGGTTTATGGCTACACCTTC; CDR3: CSVEGQGVYGYTF
size: .; V: TRBV23-1; J: TRBJ2-1; D: TRBD1; DNA: TGCGCCAGCAGTCAGCCGGGACAGGGGTACAATGAGCAGTTCTTC; CDR3: CASSQPGQGYNEQFF
size: .; V: TRBV19; J: TRBJ1-1; D: .; DNA: TGTGCCAGTAGTAAGGGGGACACTGAAGCTTTCTTT; CDR3: CASSKGDTEAFF
size: .; V: TRBV6-7; J: TRBJ1-5; D: .; DNA: TGTGCCAGCAGTTACCAGCAGGGTCAGCCCCAGCATTTT; CDR3: CASSYQQGQPQHF
size: .; V: TRBV9; J: TRBJ2-1; D: .; DNA: TGTGCCAGCAGCGAGACCGTGTTCAATGAGCAGTTCTTC; CDR3: CASSETVFNEQFF
size: .; V: TRBV9; J: TRBJ2-3; D: .; DNA: TGTGCCAGCAACGAGGGGGGACACACAGATACGCAGTATTTT; CDR3: CASNEGGHTDTQYF
size: .; V: TRBV6-5; J: TRBJ2-7; D: .; DNA: TGTGCCAGCAGACGCACAGGGTCCGAGCAGTACTTC; CDR3: CASRRTGSEQYF
size: few; V: TRBV6-5; J: TRBJ1-3; D: .; DNA: TGTGCCAGCAGTCGGGGATCTGGAAACACCATATATTTT; CDR3: CASSRGSGNTIYF
size: .; V: TRBV29-1; J: TRBJ2-3; D: TRBD2; DNA: TGCAGCGTTGAAGATAGGGCGGGAGGGTCTACAGATACGCAGTATTTT; CDR3: CSVEDRAGGSTDTQYF
size: .; V: TRBV10-1; J: TRBJ2-1; D: .; DNA: TGCGCCAGCAGCCCGCTGGACCGCTCTTTCTCCTACAATGAGCAGTTCTTC; CDR3: CASSPLDRSFSYNEQFF
size: .; V: TRBV19; J: TRBJ1-6; D: .; DNA: TGTGCCAGTAGTATTTCCAGGGACTATAATTCACCCCTCCACTTT; CDR3: CASSISRDYNSPLHF
size: .; V: TRBV5-1; J: TRBJ1-1; D: TRBD1; DNA: TGCGCCAGCAGCTTGACCCGACAGGGTAAGACTGAAGCTTTCTTT; CDR3: CASSLTRQGKTEAFF
size: .; V: TRBV28; J: TRBJ2-4; D: TRBD2; DNA: TGTGCCACCGTTAGCGGGGGCCTAGCCAAAAACATTCAGTACTTC; CDR3: CATVSGGLAKNIQYF
size: .; V: TRBV6-5; J: TRBJ1-1; D: TRBD1; DNA: TGTGCCAGCAGTACACAGGGGGCGAGTACTGAAGCCTTCTTT; CDR3: CASSTQGASTEAFF
size: .; V: TRBV11-2; J: TRBJ1-2; D: .; DNA: TGTGCCAGCAGCTTAGGACAGAATAACTATGGCTACACCTTC; CDR3: CASSLGQNNYGYTF
size: .; V: TRBV18; J: TRBJ2-7; D: .; DNA: TGTGCCAGCTCACGTAGTTATAGCGCGAGCTCCTACGAGCAGTACTTC; CDR3: CASSRSYSASSYEQYF
size: .; V: TRBV7-8; J: TRBJ2-5; D: TRBD1; DNA: TGTGCCAGCAGCCAACAGGCAGGGGGCCTCTCCGGGGAGACCCAGTACTTC; CDR3: CASSQQAGGLSGETQYF
size: .; V: TRBV7-2; J: TRBJ2-3; D: .; DNA: TGTGCCAGCGGGGGACAAAGCACAGATACGCAGTATTTT; CDR3: CASGGQSTDTQYF
size: .; V: TRBV7-9; J: TRBJ1-4; D: TRBD1; DNA: TGTGCCAGCAGCCCCGGGACAGGAGTAACTAATGAAAAACTGTTTTTT; CDR3: CASSPGTGVTNEKLFF
size: few; V: TRBV29-1; J: TRBJ1-4; D: TRBD1; DNA: TGCAGCGTTGCCAGACAGGGTTTTAATGAAAAACTGTTTTTT; CDR3: CSVARQGFNEKLFF
size: .; V: TRBV10-3; J: TRBJ2-2; D: TRBD2; DNA: TGTGCCATCAGTGAGTCGAGTAGCGGGGTTTTCACCGGGGAGCTGTTTTTT; CDR3: CAISESSSGVFTGELFF
size: .; V: TRBV7-8; J: TRBJ2-3; D: .; DNA: TGTGCCAGCAGCTTAAATCGGCGCAGGGGTAGAACAGATACGCAGTATTTT; CDR3: CASSLNRRRGRTDTQYF
size: .; V: TRBV4-3; J: TRBJ2-3; D: .; DNA: TGCGCCAGCAGCCAACTAGGTGGCACAGATACGCAGTATTTT; CDR3: CASSQLGGTDTQYF